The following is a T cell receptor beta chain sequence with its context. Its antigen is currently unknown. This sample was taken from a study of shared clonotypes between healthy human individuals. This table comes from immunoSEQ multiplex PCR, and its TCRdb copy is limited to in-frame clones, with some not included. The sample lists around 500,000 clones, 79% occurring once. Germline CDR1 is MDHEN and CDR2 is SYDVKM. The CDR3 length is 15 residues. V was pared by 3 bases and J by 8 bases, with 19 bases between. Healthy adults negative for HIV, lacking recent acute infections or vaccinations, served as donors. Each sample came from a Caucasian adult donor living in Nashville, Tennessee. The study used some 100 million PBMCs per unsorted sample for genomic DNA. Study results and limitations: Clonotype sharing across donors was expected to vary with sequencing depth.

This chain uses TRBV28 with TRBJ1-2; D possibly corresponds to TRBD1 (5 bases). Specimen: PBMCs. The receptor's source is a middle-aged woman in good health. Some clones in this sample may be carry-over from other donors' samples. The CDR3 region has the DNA TGTGCCAGCAGTTTTAGTTTAGGCAGGGTGGGCGGCTACACCTTC. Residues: CASSFSLGRVGGYTF.